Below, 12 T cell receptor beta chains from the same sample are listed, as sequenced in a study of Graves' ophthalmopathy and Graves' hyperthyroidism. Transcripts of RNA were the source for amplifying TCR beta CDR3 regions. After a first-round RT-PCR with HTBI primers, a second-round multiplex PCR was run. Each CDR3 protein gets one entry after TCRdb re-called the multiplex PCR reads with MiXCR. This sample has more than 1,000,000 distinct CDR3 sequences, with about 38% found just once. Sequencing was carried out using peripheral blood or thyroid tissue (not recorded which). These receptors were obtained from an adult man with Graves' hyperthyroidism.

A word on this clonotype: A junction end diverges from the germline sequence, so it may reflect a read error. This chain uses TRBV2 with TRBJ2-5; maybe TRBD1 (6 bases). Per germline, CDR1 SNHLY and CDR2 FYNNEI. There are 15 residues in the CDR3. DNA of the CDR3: TGTGCCAGCAGCGTGTGGGGGCAGGACCAGGAGACCCAGTACTTC. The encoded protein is CASSVWGQDQETQYF.

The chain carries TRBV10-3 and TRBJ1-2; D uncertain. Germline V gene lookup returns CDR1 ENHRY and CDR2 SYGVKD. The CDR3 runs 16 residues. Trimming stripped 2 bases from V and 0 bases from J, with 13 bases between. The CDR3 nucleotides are TGTGCCATCAGTGAGGGTGGGGAATTAGCTAACTATGGCTACACCTTC. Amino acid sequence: CAISEGGELANYGYTF.

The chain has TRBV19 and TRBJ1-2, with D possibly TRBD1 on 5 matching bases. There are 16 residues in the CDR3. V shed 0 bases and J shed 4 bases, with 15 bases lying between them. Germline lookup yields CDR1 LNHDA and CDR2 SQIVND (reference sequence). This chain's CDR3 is CASSIDLRQTPYGYTF. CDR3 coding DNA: TGTGCCAGTAGTATAGATCTCCGACAGACTCCCTATGGCTACACCTTC.

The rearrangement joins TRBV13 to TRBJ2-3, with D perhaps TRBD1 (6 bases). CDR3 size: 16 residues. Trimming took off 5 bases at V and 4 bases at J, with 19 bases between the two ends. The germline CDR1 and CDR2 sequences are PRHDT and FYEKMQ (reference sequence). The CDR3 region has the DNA TGTGCCAGCAGCGCCCCCGGGACACGGTTGTCAGATACGCAGTATTTT. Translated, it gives CASSAPGTRLSDTQYF.

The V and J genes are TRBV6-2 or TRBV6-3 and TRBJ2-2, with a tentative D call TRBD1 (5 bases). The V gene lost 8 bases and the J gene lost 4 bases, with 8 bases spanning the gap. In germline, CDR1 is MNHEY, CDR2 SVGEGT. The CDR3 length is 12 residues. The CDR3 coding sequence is TGTGCCAGCGGTGACAGCACCGGGGAGCTGTTTTTT. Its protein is CASGDSTGELFF.

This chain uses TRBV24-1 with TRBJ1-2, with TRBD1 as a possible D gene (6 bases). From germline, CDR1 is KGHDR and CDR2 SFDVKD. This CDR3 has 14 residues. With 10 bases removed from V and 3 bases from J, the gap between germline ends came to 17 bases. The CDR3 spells CATSQGQGHYGYTF. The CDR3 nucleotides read TGTGCCACAAGCCAGGGGCAGGGGCACTATGGCTACACCTTC.

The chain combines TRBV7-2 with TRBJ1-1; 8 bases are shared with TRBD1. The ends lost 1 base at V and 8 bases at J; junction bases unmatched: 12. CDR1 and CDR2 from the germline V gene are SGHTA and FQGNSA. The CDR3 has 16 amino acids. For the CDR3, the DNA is TGTGCCAGCAGCTTAGAAGCGTGGACAGGGTTTTCGGAAGCTTTCTTT. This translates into CASSLEAWTGFSEAFF.

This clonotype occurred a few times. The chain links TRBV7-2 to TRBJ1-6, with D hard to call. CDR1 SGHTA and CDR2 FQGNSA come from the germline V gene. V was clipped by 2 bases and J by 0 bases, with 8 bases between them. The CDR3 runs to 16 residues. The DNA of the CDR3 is TGTGCCAGCAGCTTATTCCGGAGCTCCTATAATTCACCCCTCCACTTT. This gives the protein CASSLFRSSYNSPLHF.

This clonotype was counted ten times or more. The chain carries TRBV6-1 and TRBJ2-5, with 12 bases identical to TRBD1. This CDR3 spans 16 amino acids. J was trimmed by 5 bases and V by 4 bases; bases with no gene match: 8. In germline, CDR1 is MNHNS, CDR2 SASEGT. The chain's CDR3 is CASSGEAGTGGETQYF. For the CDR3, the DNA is TGTGCCAGCAGTGGGGAAGCCGGGACAGGGGGCGAGACCCAGTACTTC.

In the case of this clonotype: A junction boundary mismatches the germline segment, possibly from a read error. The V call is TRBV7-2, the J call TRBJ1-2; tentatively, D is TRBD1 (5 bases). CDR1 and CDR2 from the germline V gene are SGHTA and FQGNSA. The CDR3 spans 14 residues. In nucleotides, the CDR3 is TGCGCCAGCAGCCCATCGCCGGCGGGGGGTGGCTACACCTTC. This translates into CASSPSPAGGGYTF.

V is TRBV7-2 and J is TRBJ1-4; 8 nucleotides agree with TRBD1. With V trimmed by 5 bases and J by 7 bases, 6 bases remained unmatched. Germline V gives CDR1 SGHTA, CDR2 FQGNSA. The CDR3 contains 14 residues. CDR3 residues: CASSAGQVREKLFF. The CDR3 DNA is TGTGCCAGCAGCGCGGGACAGGTTCGTGAAAAACTGTTTTTT.

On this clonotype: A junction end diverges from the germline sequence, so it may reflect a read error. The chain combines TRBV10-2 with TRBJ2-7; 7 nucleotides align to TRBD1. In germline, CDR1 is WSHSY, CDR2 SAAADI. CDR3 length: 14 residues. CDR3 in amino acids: CACSATSTGAEQYF. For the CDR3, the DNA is TGCGCCTGCAGTGCTACCTCAACAGGGGCCGAGCAGTACTTC.